The rows below give T cell receptor beta chains drawn from one sample of a study of regulatory T cells in long-lasting Graves disease. A single record per CDR3 protein comes from TCRdb applying MiXCR to the multiplex PCR reads. The sample has 450,000 to 700,000 distinct CDR3 sequences, roughly 14% seen once. These same records also appear under a second study, on T cells in Graves' hyperthyroidism and ophthalmopathy.

The sequences come from peripheral blood mononuclear cells (PBMCs), collected at new diagnosis, from a patient treated with antithyroid drugs. Source of these receptors: a man aged 30-40 years with Graves disease. Each CDR3 is given with its conserved first and last residue. A D gene is named only where the DNA matches it firmly. The size field is filled for only some rows; it gives once, few, many or a size class.

DNA: TGTGCCAGCAGGACAGGAGGTGAAGCTTTCTTT
CDR3: CASRTGGEAFF
V: TRBV2
D: .
J: TRBJ1-1
size: many

DNA: TGTGCCAGCAGTTTTCGGACTTCCGTCTCCTACGAGCAGTACTTC
CDR3: CASSFRTSVSYEQYF
V: TRBV12-3/TRBV12-4
D: .
J: TRBJ2-7
size: many

DNA: TGCGCCAGCAGCGGAAAGGGACAGGGAAAGTGGCCTGAAGCTTTCTTT
CDR3: CASSGKGQGKWPEAFF
V: TRBV5-1
D: TRBD1
J: TRBJ1-1
size: many

DNA: TGCGCCAGCAGCCAAGCGAGCGGGGCTTTAAACTCCTACAATGAGCAATTCTTC
CDR3: CASSQASGALNSYNEQFF
V: TRBV4-1
D: TRBD2
J: TRBJ2-1
size: .

DNA: TGTGCCACCAGTGAGGGATTCTATGGCTACACCTTC
CDR3: CATSEGFYGYTF
V: TRBV24-1
D: .
J: TRBJ1-2
size: .

DNA: TGTGCCAGCAGTTACCACTACGAGCAGTACTTC
CDR3: CASSYHYEQYF
V: TRBV28
D: .
J: TRBJ2-7
size: many

DNA: TGTGCCACCAGCAGAGATGGCCCGGGTCAGCCCCAGCATTTT
CDR3: CATSRDGPGQPQHF
V: TRBV15
D: .
J: TRBJ1-5
size: few

DNA: TGTGCCAGCGGGCCTAGCGGGAGTTATGAGCAGTTCTTC
CDR3: CASGPSGSYEQFF
V: TRBV6-1
D: TRBD2
J: TRBJ2-1
size: few

DNA: TGTGCCAGCAGTAGGACTAGCGGCCTACTTACACAGCAGTTCTTC
CDR3: CASSRTSGLLTQQFF
V: TRBV6-1
D: TRBD2
J: TRBJ2-1
size: .

DNA: TGCAGTGCCCCACCCCTAGCGGGATGGGCAGATACGCAGTATTTT
CDR3: CSAPPLAGWADTQYF
V: TRBV20-1
D: TRBD2
J: TRBJ2-3
size: many

DNA: TGTGCCTGGAACGAGGACGGCAGCTCCTACAATGAGCAGTTCTTC
CDR3: CAWNEDGSSYNEQFF
V: TRBV30
D: .
J: TRBJ2-1
size: .

DNA: TGTGCCAGCAGCTCTAGTAGCGGGAAAACTGAAGCTTTCTTT
CDR3: CASSSSSGKTEAFF
V: TRBV7-2
D: .
J: TRBJ1-1
size: .

DNA: TGTGCCAGCAGCGTAGGGGGACCCACAGAGACCCAGTACTTC
CDR3: CASSVGGPTETQYF
V: TRBV9
D: .
J: TRBJ2-5
size: once

DNA: TGTGCCACCAGTGATCCATCCCGGGACGCCCCCGACAGTGAGCAGTTCTTC
CDR3: CATSDPSRDAPDSEQFF
V: TRBV24-1
D: .
J: TRBJ2-1
size: many

DNA: TGTGCCAGCAGCTTAGTCAGGGCCCAAGAGACCCAGTACTTC
CDR3: CASSLVRAQETQYF
V: TRBV7-2
D: .
J: TRBJ2-5
size: many

DNA: TGTGCCTGGAGTGCCGGCGATAGCACAGATACGCAGTATTTT
CDR3: CAWSAGDSTDTQYF
V: TRBV30
D: .
J: TRBJ2-3
size: .

DNA: TGCAGTGCCACGGGACCCGACGGAGCCTACGAGCAGTACTTC
CDR3: CSATGPDGAYEQYF
V: TRBV20-1
D: .
J: TRBJ2-7
size: .

DNA: TGCAGTGCCAACCCCACGGGACTAGCGGTCACAGATACGCAGTATTTT
CDR3: CSANPTGLAVTDTQYF
V: TRBV20-1
D: TRBD2
J: TRBJ2-3
size: many

DNA: TGTGCCAGCAGTGACCCCGGGCAGGGGAAGATCCGGGAAAAACTGTTTTTT
CDR3: CASSDPGQGKIREKLFF
V: TRBV6-2/TRBV6-3
D: .
J: TRBJ1-4
size: .

DNA: TGTGCCCGAAGATCAGGGGGGCCTAGAGAGACCCAGTACTTC
CDR3: CARRSGGPRETQYF
V: TRBV9
D: .
J: TRBJ2-5
size: few

DNA: TGTGCCAGCTCACCACGACAGGGACATCGGCCCCAGCATTTT
CDR3: CASSPRQGHRPQHF
V: TRBV18
D: TRBD1
J: TRBJ1-5
size: .

DNA: TGTGCCAGCGCGACCTCCTACAATGAGCAGTTCTTC
CDR3: CASATSYNEQFF
V: TRBV27
D: .
J: TRBJ2-1
size: many

DNA: TGTGCCAGCAGTGTCCTGGGTCACACCGGGGAGCTGTTTTTT
CDR3: CASSVLGHTGELFF
V: TRBV27
D: .
J: TRBJ2-2
size: few

DNA: TGTGCCAGTATTGGGGGACATAGGATCACCGGGGAGCTGTTTTTT
CDR3: CASIGGHRITGELFF
V: TRBV19
D: .
J: TRBJ2-2
size: .

DNA: TGCGCCAGCAGCTTGGCCAGCTCTTCTGGGGCCAACGTCCTGACTTTC
CDR3: CASSLASSSGANVLTF
V: TRBV5-1
D: .
J: TRBJ2-6
size: .

DNA: TGTGCCAGCAGCGTAGTACAGGGGGGAACAGATACGCAGTATTTT
CDR3: CASSVVQGGTDTQYF
V: TRBV9
D: TRBD1
J: TRBJ2-3
size: many

DNA: TGTGCCAGCAGCCCAGACAGGGTGGGTCAGCCCCAGCATTTT
CDR3: CASSPDRVGQPQHF
V: TRBV3-1
D: TRBD1
J: TRBJ1-5
size: few

DNA: TGTGCCAGCAGCGCAAGGGCGCGGGAGGGCCTTAATGAGCAGTTCTTC
CDR3: CASSARAREGLNEQFF
V: TRBV3-1
D: TRBD2
J: TRBJ2-1
size: many

DNA: TGTGCCAGCAGCTTAACTGGACAGGGGTGGAACAATGAGCAGTTCTTC
CDR3: CASSLTGQGWNNEQFF
V: TRBV7-3
D: TRBD1
J: TRBJ2-1
size: .

DNA: TGTGCCAGCAGGCTTGGAGGTGGGTTCGATGAAAAACTGTTTTTT
CDR3: CASRLGGGFDEKLFF
V: TRBV12-3/TRBV12-4
D: .
J: TRBJ1-4
size: many

DNA: TGTGCCAGCAGCTTAAGTATTAAGGGACCCTACACTGAAGCTTTCTTT
CDR3: CASSLSIKGPYTEAFF
V: TRBV7-2
D: .
J: TRBJ1-1
size: few

DNA: TGCAGTGCTAGAGATGACAGGGGGCGCGAGACCCAGTACTTC
CDR3: CSARDDRGRETQYF
V: TRBV20-1
D: TRBD1
J: TRBJ2-5
size: few

DNA: TGCGCCAGCAGCTTGGCCCAGCTAGCGGGATCAGTCCGGTACTTC
CDR3: CASSLAQLAGSVRYF
V: TRBV5-1
D: TRBD2
J: TRBJ2-5
size: few

DNA: TGCAGTGCTGAGGATGGGGGAGGAGTGGCAGATACGCAGTATTTT
CDR3: CSAEDGGGVADTQYF
V: TRBV20-1
D: .
J: TRBJ2-3
size: many

DNA: TGTGCCAGCTCACCACCTTCGGGCTTGGGTACCGGGGAGCTGTTTTTT
CDR3: CASSPPSGLGTGELFF
V: TRBV18
D: .
J: TRBJ2-2
size: .

DNA: TGCGCCAGCAGCTCCCAGGGAGGCGGCTACACCTTC
CDR3: CASSSQGGGYTF
V: TRBV5-1
D: .
J: TRBJ1-2
size: many

DNA: TGTGCCAGCACCCTCCAACAGGGCTATGAGCAGTTCTTC
CDR3: CASTLQQGYEQFF
V: TRBV11-1
D: .
J: TRBJ2-1
size: many

DNA: TGCGCCAGCAGCTTGGTACAGGGTTTGGAGAACACCTTC
CDR3: CASSLVQGLENTF
V: TRBV5-1
D: .
J: TRBJ1-2
size: .

DNA: TGTGCCAGCAGCCAATACCCGGGAGGAAGCACAGATACGCAGTATTTT
CDR3: CASSQYPGGSTDTQYF
V: TRBV3-1
D: TRBD2
J: TRBJ2-3
size: .

DNA: TGTGCCAGCAGTCCCCTTATTCCCCAGCAGGCAAGGGATACGCAGTATTTT
CDR3: CASSPLIPQQARDTQYF
V: TRBV28
D: .
J: TRBJ2-3
size: many

DNA: TGCAGTGCTAAAGACCCATCGGGACAGAGGACCTACGAGCAGTACTTC
CDR3: CSAKDPSGQRTYEQYF
V: TRBV20-1
D: TRBD1
J: TRBJ2-7
size: few

DNA: TGCAGCGTAAGGGTCGGCGGCTACACCTTC
CDR3: CSVRVGGYTF
V: TRBV29-1
D: .
J: TRBJ1-2
size: many

DNA: TGTGCCAGCAGCAACCAACAGGGGGCTAATGAAAAACTGTTTTTT
CDR3: CASSNQQGANEKLFF
V: TRBV7-2
D: TRBD1
J: TRBJ1-4
size: many

DNA: TGTGCCAGCAGTTTAAGTTCCCCAAGCGGGACTAAAGATACGCAGTATTTT
CDR3: CASSLSSPSGTKDTQYF
V: TRBV12-3/TRBV12-4
D: TRBD2
J: TRBJ2-3
size: many

DNA: TGTGCCAGCAGCCCTGTCAGGGTGGGGGACCAAGAGACCCAGTACTTC
CDR3: CASSPVRVGDQETQYF
V: TRBV12-3/TRBV12-4
D: .
J: TRBJ2-5
size: many

DNA: TGTGCCAGCAGCCTACAGGGGGGGACGGGTCAGCCCCAGCATTTT
CDR3: CASSLQGGTGQPQHF
V: TRBV7-9
D: TRBD1
J: TRBJ1-5
size: .

DNA: TGCAGCGGAAGGCGAGAGACCCAGTACTTC
CDR3: CSGRRETQYF
V: TRBV29-1
D: .
J: TRBJ2-5
size: .